Listed here are 8 T cell receptor beta chains from one sample, sequenced in a study of T cell changes during pregnancy in multiple sclerosis. Using immunoSEQ multiplex PCR, the repertoire was profiled, and TCRdb retains in-frame clones only, with some absent. The profile shows roughly 74,000 clones, roughly nine tenths of them singletons. This specimen consisted of peripheral blood, obtained before pregnancy. The receptors come from a female donor with multiple sclerosis, enrolled in a pregnancy study.

V and J are TRBV7-9 and TRBJ2-2, with D possibly TRBD2 on 5 matching bases. The CDR3 length is 18 residues. Germline CDR1 and CDR2: SEHNR and FQNEAQ (reference sequence). Trimming took 1 base from V and 7 from J, leaving 22 bases between them. The CDR3 here is CASSLGGFRLAQIGELFF. CDR3 coding DNA: TGTGCCAGCAGCTTAGGGGGTTTTCGGCTAGCCCAGATCGGGGAGCTGTTTTTT.

The J gene is TRBJ1-1, the V gene TRBV4-3, with 7 positions matching TRBD1. J lost 2 bases, V lost 0 bases, and 9 bases had no gene match. The CDR3 loop spans 17 amino acids. CDR1 and CDR2 from the germline V gene are LGHNA and YSLEER. The chain's CDR3 is CASSQDTGQETNTEAFF. The DNA of the CDR3 is TGCGCCAGCAGCCAAGATACCGGACAGGAGACAAACACTGAAGCTTTCTTT.

This chain links TRBV4-1 with TRBJ2-1; 10 nucleotides agree with TRBD1. The CDR3 runs to 17 residues. J was trimmed by 7 bases and V by 4 bases; bases with no gene match: 13. Germline-derived CDR1 and CDR2 are MGHRA and YSYEKL. The CDR3 reads CASSRDLTGGVWNEQFF. CDR3 DNA sequence: TGCGCCAGCAGCCGTGACTTGACAGGGGGCGTATGGAATGAGCAGTTCTTC.

The V and J genes are TRBV7-2 and TRBJ2-5; no clear D. The CDR3 runs to 15 residues. The V gene's germline CDR1 is SGHTA and CDR2 FQGNSA. V lost 5 bases to trimming and J lost 4 bases, with 17 bases between them. The CDR3 nucleotides read TGTGCCAGCAGCCTCGACACCTCACTCTCAGAGACCCAGTACTTC. Translating gives CASSLDTSLSETQYF.

The J gene is TRBJ2-1, the V gene TRBV27; 9 nucleotides line up with TRBD2. Germline values: CDR1 MNHEY, CDR2 SMNVEV (reference sequence). V shed 6 bases and J 7 bases; nucleotides not matched to a gene: 10. The length of the CDR3 is 15 residues. This CDR3 reads CASRGGRAGRNEQFF. The DNA for the CDR3 is TGTGCCAGCAGGGGCGGGAGGGCGGGGAGGAATGAGCAGTTCTTC.

This chain joins TRBV18 and TRBJ1-2; weak D call: TRBD1 (5 bases). CDR3 size: 13 residues. The V gene lost 3 bases and the J gene lost 8 bases, with 13 bases spanning the gap. Germline V gene sequence: CDR1 KGHSH, CDR2 LQKENI. The DNA of the CDR3 is TGTGCCAGCTCACCCAGGGATTCGGAAGGCTACACCTTC. This encodes CASSPRDSEGYTF.

The chain couples TRBV5-1 to TRBJ1-1, with 7 bases fitting TRBD1. Germline V gives CDR1 SGHRS, CDR2 YFSETQ. The CDR3 runs to 14 residues. With V trimmed by 4 bases and J by 1 base, 4 bases remained unmatched. The CDR3 DNA reads TGCGCCAGCAGCGTGGGACAGCCGAACACTGAAGCTTTCTTT. Its protein product is CASSVGQPNTEAFF.

The genes are TRBV1 and TRBJ2-3; the table's D gene call, TRBD2, was not cross checked with the DNA. TRBV1 is given as a pseudogene. This CDR3 contains 17 residues. This CDR3 reads CTSSQDGPREGRDTQYF. The DNA of the CDR3 is TGCACCAGCAGCCAAGATGGGCCCCGGGAGGGCCGAGATACGCAGTATTTT.